These 12 T cell receptor beta chains were sequenced from one sample in a study of cytomegalovirus exposure and HLA in healthy donors. The PCR used 60 Vbeta and 13 Jbeta primers. Produced via immunoSEQ multiplex PCR; TCRdb's table is partial and in-frame only. The sample includes 170,000 or so clones, approximately 81% seen only once; the top ten take around 2.2%. The specimen was PBMCs. The source is a woman younger than 45 in good health and CMV-seronegative.

This chain connects TRBV2 to TRBJ1-5, with D hard to call. Per germline, CDR1 SNHLY and CDR2 FYNNEI. V lost 6 bases to trimming and J lost 6 bases, with 12 bases between them. The CDR3 is 13 amino acids. The CDR3 DNA reads TGTGCCAGCAGCTCTCCGGCAGGTCAGCCCCAGCATTTT. Its translation is CASSSPAGQPQHF.

The chain combines TRBV2 with TRBJ2-7; tentative D call: TRBD1 (5 bases). Germline V CDR1 and CDR2: SNHLY, FYNNEI. V lost 7 bases, J lost 1 base, and 14 bases lay in between. The CDR3 totals 14 residues. The CDR3 DNA reads as TGTGCCAGCACCCTTATAAAGGGGTCCTACGAGCAGTACTTC. This translates into CASTLIKGSYEQYF. The full variable domain, rest sourced from reference TRBV2 and TRBJ2-7, is EPEVTQTPSHQVTQMGQEVILRCVPISNHLYFYWYRQILGQKVEFLVSFYNNEISEKSEIFDDQFSVERPDGSNFTLKIRSTKLEDSAMYFCASTLIKGSYEQYFGPGTRLTVT.

This clone has just a few counts. This sequence joins TRBV28 and TRBJ2-7; a possible D gene is TRBD2 (6 bases). Trimming stripped 11 bases from V and 0 bases from J, with 20 bases between. Germline V gene data show CDR1 as MDHEN and CDR2 as SYDVKM. The CDR3 sequence is 15 residues long. The CDR3 spells CAAKSPAGSSYEQYF. The CDR3 DNA reads as TGTGCCGCAAAATCCCCCGCGGGGAGCTCCTACGAGCAGTACTTC.

V usage is TRBV27 and J usage is TRBJ1-6; tentatively, D is TRBD1 (5 bases). There are 14 residues in the CDR3. V dropped 5 bases and J dropped 10 bases, with 15 bases sitting between them. CDR1 MNHEY and CDR2 SMNVEV come from the germline V gene (reference sequence). This CDR3 is CASSRKQEYSPLHF. DNA of the CDR3: TGTGCCAGCAGTAGAAAACAGGAGTACTCACCCCTCCACTTT.

The chain combines TRBV4-3 with TRBJ2-2, with a weak D call TRBD2 (5 bases). Germline assignment: CDR1 LGHNA and CDR2 YSLEER. Trimming cost V 1 base and J 0 bases, with 9 bases left between them. The CDR3 extends over 16 amino acids. Here the CDR3 reads CASSQASGSNTGELFF. The CDR3 DNA reads as TGCGCCAGCAGCCAAGCAAGCGGTTCGAACACCGGGGAGCTGTTTTTT.

The chain links TRBV6-1 to TRBJ2-5; 7 bases are shared with TRBD2. J lost 1 base, V lost 2 bases, and 13 bases had no gene match. The CDR3 runs to 18 residues. Germline CDR1 and CDR2: MNHNS and SASEGT. CDR3 sequence (DNA): TGTGCCAGCAGTGAATTACCTTGGGGCGGGGGACCCCAAGAGACCCAGTACTTC. It encodes CASSELPWGGGPQETQYF.

V gene TRBV7-6 combines with J gene TRBJ2-5; 11 nucleotides match TRBD1. Germline trimming cut 1 base from V and 5 bases from J; bases unmatched to any gene: 6. Germline CDR1 SGHVS, CDR2 FNYEAQ. CDR3 length: 16 residues. The CDR3 sequence is CASSLGTGGEAETQYF. For the CDR3, the DNA is TGTGCCAGCAGCTTAGGGACAGGGGGCGAGGCTGAGACCCAGTACTTC.

In its sample, this clone was seen once. CDR3 coding DNA: TGCGCCAGCAGCGGGGCGACAGAAGAGCAGTACTTC. Translating it yields CASSGATEEQYF. The genes are TRBV5-1 and TRBJ2-7, with D perhaps matching TRBD1 (5 bases). The germline V and J ends were trimmed by 4 bases and 7 bases, with 12 bases remaining between them. Germline V CDR1 and CDR2: SGHRS, YFSETQ. The CDR3 spans 12 residues.

The V gene is TRBV27, the J gene TRBJ2-7; D possibly corresponds to TRBD1 (6 bases). The CDR3 totals 13 residues. CDR1 is MNHEY and CDR2 is SMNVEV in the germline V gene (reference sequence). The ends were cut back, 2 bases at V and 4 bases at J, with 9 bases in the middle. The CDR3, as DNA: TGTGCCAGCAGTTTAGGGACACCTTACGAGCAGTACTTC. Translated, it gives CASSLGTPYEQYF.

The chain employs TRBV11-2 and TRBJ2-7; 7 positions match TRBD1. The CDR3 runs 15 residues. Germline V lookup: CDR1 SGHAT, CDR2 FQNNGV. Trimming took 0 bases from V and 4 from J; bases not matched to a gene: 6. DNA for the CDR3: TGTGCCAGCAGCTTAGATCCGGGACAGCGATACGAGCAGTACTTC. Protein product: CASSLDPGQRYEQYF.

This chain links TRBV18 with TRBJ1-6; TRBD1 might be the D (5 bases). The germline V gene has CDR1 KGHSH and CDR2 LQKENI. Between the trimmed V and J ends, which lost 2 bases and 1 base, there was a span of 15 bases. This CDR3 spans 18 amino acids. The CDR3 protein is CASSPARQGESYNSPLHF. In DNA form, the CDR3 reads TGTGCCAGCTCACCAGCACGGCAGGGTGAATCCTATAATTCACCCCTCCACTTT.

This rearrangement joins TRBV2 to TRBJ1-4; tentative D call: TRBD1 (5 bases). Germline V gene lookup returns CDR1 SNHLY and CDR2 FYNNEI. CDR3 length equals 13 residues. V was clipped by 4 bases and J by 7 bases, with 10 bases between them. The CDR3 sequence: CASSVSGREKLFF. In nucleotides, the CDR3 is TGTGCCAGCAGTGTGTCAGGGCGTGAAAAACTGTTTTTT.